This T cell receptor (beta chain) derives from a study of T cell responses to AZD1222 COVID-19 vaccine (dated by TCRdb to the early 2020s). About the investigation overall: A total of roughly 240 trial participants underwent TCR sequencing, of whom approximately 210 received two doses of AZD1222 and around 25 received two doses of the MenACWY control vaccine. Trial participants were enrolled by age into 18-55, 56-69 and 70-plus year subgroups, with around 140, 26 and 57 TCR-sequenced participants respectively.

The paper's findings and limits, for the study overall: In the small 56-69-year group, the increase in depth fell short of significance, most likely because of low power. Most participants were white British and females outnumbered males, and the authors suggested that clonal diversity may have been underestimated. Nearly half of unique spike-specific TCRs reportedly recognized epitopes outside regions mutated in the B.1.351 and B.1.1.7 variants. Because no day 14 peak-response samples were available, repertoires were characterized only after the peak T cell response. A significant rise in spike-specific TCR breadth and depth was observed after two AZD1222 doses relative to day 0 and relative to MenACWY recipients. Conclusions about previously exposed vaccinees were limited because only 6 or 7 AZD1222 recipients were SARS-CoV-2 seropositive at baseline. The vaccine-associated CD4 TCRs covered the entire spike protein, and the dominant responses fell in regions 160-218 and 743-854.

The time point label on this specimen signifies: about 28 days (+/-7) after the second vaccine dose. AZD1222 recipients whose second dose came at about 4 weeks and those whose second dose came at about 12 weeks were combined into one group, since spike-specific TCR depth and breadth did not differ between the two schedules. The vaccinee samples were drawn from two UK trials, COV001 and COV002, one of which was a single-blind randomized controlled phase 2/3 trial testing AZD1222 (ChAdOx1 nCoV-19) in healthy adults. Trial participant PBMC samples were collected at day 0 and day 28 after the second dose for TCRbeta chain sequencing. A note on this clone: Its antigen is still unknown. No quality values exist for individual bases; no much larger clone is one base distant.

The CDR3 regions of human TCRbeta chains were subjected to immunosequencing. The published analysis was carried out like this. Repertoire TCRs were checked for matches against a reference library of SARS-CoV-2-specific TCRs that had been generated using the MIRA antigen-specificity platform. Breadth meant the fraction of unique TCRs that were SARS-CoV-2-associated, whereas depth meant the fraction of total T cells that were SARS-CoV-2-associated. Each spike-specific TCR was assigned to its reactive spike region and to a CD4 or CD8 class using the MIRA data. Log10-transformed breadth and depth values were compared by one-way ANOVA with Sidak's multiple comparisons tests. TCRdb limited this immuneACCESS table to in-frame rearrangements with V and J called. A share of clones is missing; checked studies link under half to unresolved V genes, and the rest is unexplained. The V and J calls and clone size come from that table; D and trimming were worked out from the DNA. Across this sample there are under 200,000 clones, with just over 90% seen only once. The top ten clonotypes cover 1% to 1.5% of the sample.

This material consisted of peripheral blood, taken 28 days after the second AZD1222 dose. This TCR was recovered from an adult who received the AZD1222 COVID-19 vaccine.

The CDR3 region has the sequence CASSRNRDNQPQHF. The nucleotide sequence is TGCGCCAGCAGTCGAAACAGAGACAATCAGCCCCAGCATTTT. The chain was built from TRBV10-2 and TRBJ1-5; the D gene is unclear. Relative to germline, V is 5 bases shorter and J is 3 bases shorter, with 11 bases between their ends. CDR1 and CDR2 were assigned from the germline V gene as WSHSY and SAAADI. Its CDR3 holds 14 amino acids, cysteine through phenylalanine. Only the CDR3 DNA is retained, 42 bases long and in frame from the first base.